This TCR beta chain was profiled in a study of blood T cell repertoires in COVID-19. Assay used: immunoSEQ multiplex PCR; TCRdb lists only in-frame clones, some missing. Here the sample spans over 350,000 clones, approximately 90% being singletons. Sequenced: peripheral blood. The receptor was derived from a woman in her 30s with acute or convalescent COVID-19.

The CDR3 bases are TGTGCTAGTGGTTTGGGGGGACAGGGAAAATCACCCCTCCACTTT. This sequence encodes CASGLGGQGKSPLHF. The chain combines TRBV12-5 with TRBJ1-6; 9 bases match TRBD1. The CDR3 totals 15 residues. CDR1 LGHNT and CDR2 FRNRAP come from the germline V gene. V lost 1 base, J lost 10 bases, and 5 bases stayed unmatched.